This record concerns one T cell receptor (beta chain) sequence. The sample holds many counts of this clonotype. This receptor's antigen is unknown. No quality values exist for individual bases; no much larger clone is one base distant. The library was produced with multiplex PCR. The listed sequencing device is Illumina HiSeq 4000. iRepertoire HTBI primers and Arm-PCR amplification of CDR3 regions were used to construct TCR beta libraries. Before sequencing, the PCR products went through gel purification. The paper's processing steps were these. Across samples, about 63 TRBV and 13 to 15 TRBJ segments were identified and used for gene usage analysis of CDR3 amino acid clonotypes. COPE and FqMerger were used to merge filtered high-quality paired reads into contigs. BLAST was used to align contigs to IMGT TRBV, TRBD and TRBJ reference genes, with CDR3 defined following IMGT. Highly expanded clones were defined as clonotypes with a frequency above 0.1%. Shannon entropy was used to measure repertoire diversity, and the Gini coefficient was used to measure V-J evenness. Public clonotypes were defined as clonotypes shared by more than one individual. TCRdb trimmed the raw reads at Q25, called clones with MiXCR and kept productive beta chains. Identical CDR3 proteins give one entry, which carries the most common genes and DNA. These V and J calls originate from TCRdb's pipeline instead of the authors' own analysis. This sample gives fewer than 400,000 distinct CDR3 sequences in total; about 20% of them show up just once. The top ten clones comprise roughly 29% of the sample.

The data were obtained in a study of regulatory T cells in long-lasting Graves disease (dated by TCRdb to about 2021). The study in broad terms: Persistent Graves' disease was defined as antithyroid drug treatment for over 5 years with persistently positive TSH receptor autoantibodies. The study was conducted in China and was registered as a clinical trial. Peripheral blood TCR sequencing and RNA sequencing compared persistent Graves' disease patients with newly diagnosed Graves' disease patients. TCR sequencing covered 13 persistent and approximately 20 newly diagnosed Graves' disease patients, some 35 samples in total. Persistent Graves' disease patients in the clinical cohort had taken antithyroid drugs for roughly ten years on average.

Results the study describes overall, beyond this receptor: Patients with persistent disease shared more public clonotypes (about 2,900) than newly diagnosed patients did (approximately 990). Sequencing and analysis were restricted to the TCR beta chain. Because the primary lesion, thyroid tissue, could not be accessed, the study looked at peripheral blood alone. TRBV28, TRBJ1-2 and TRBJ2-5 were preferentially used in persistent disease, while TRBV20-1 and TRBJ2-1 were favored in newly diagnosed disease. The authors noted that the small sample size was a limitation that may lower accuracy. Persistent Graves' disease patients showed lower TCR Shannon entropy and fewer highly expanded clones than newly diagnosed patients, suggesting clonal expansion.

Spanning cysteine to phenylalanine, the CDR3 consists of 16 amino acids. Only the CDR3 portion is preserved as DNA: 48 bases, with reading frame beginning at the first base. As encoded in the germline V gene, CDR1 is SNHLY while CDR2 is FYNNEI. The junction shows trimming of 5 bases on V and 3 bases on J, plus 17 bases between the germline ends. The time point label, read with the paper, signifies: persistent/refractory GD, antithyroid drugs over 5 years with positive TRAb. RNA was extracted from PBMCs in TRIzol for both TCR sequencing and RNA sequencing. Graves' disease was diagnosed according to American Thyroid Association guidelines. Recruitment of patients was carried out at an endocrinology department in Xi'an, China. Each patient gave roughly 10 milliliters of peripheral blood, collected in an EDTA anticoagulant tube. Ficoll Paque Plus density gradient separation was used to isolate PBMCs, and no further T cell sorting was done. An Agilent 2100 Bioanalyzer and agarose gel were used to assess RNA quality, and a NanoDrop 2000 was used to measure RNA concentration.

Sequenced material: peripheral blood mononuclear cells (PBMCs), taken when the disease was refractory, from a patient treated with antithyroid drugs. The TCR was taken from a female donor with Graves disease. This receptor chain uses TRBV2 and TRBJ1-5; TRBD1 is perhaps the D gene, given 6 matching bases. The sequenced DNA is TGTGCCAGCAGTCAAGAGGGGGTAATATACAATCAGCCCCAGCATTTT. Translated, this gives CASSQEGVIYNQPQHF.